This T cell receptor (beta chain) was captured by sequencing in a study of blood T cell repertoires in COVID-19. Across the whole study: COVID-19 samples, acute and convalescent, were from the United States, Italy and Spain. PBMCs, B-cell-depleted T cells, or T cells provided the cDNA or gDNA that made up the material.

The authors' processing: Estimation of nucleated cell counts was performed using reference gene primer amplification. TCRdb's copy holds only in-frame clones and misses some; the assay was immunoSEQ multiplex PCR. That table is the source of V, J and clone size, and D and trimming were worked out from the DNA. The repertoire holds around 59,000 clones, around 81% seen once, with about 26% in the top ten. CDR1 and CDR2 (germline): SEHNR, FQNEAQ (reference sequence). With 9 bases clipped from V and 0 bases from J, the junction kept 2 bases outside the gene matches. The CDR3 runs to 13 residues. The TCR sequence derives from a woman of 80 years or more with active or convalescent COVID-19. The chain employs TRBV7-9 and TRBJ2-1, with TRBD1 matching 7 bases. Input material: peripheral blood. This CDR3 is CARGDSSYNEQFF. As DNA, the CDR3 is TGTGCCAGAGGGGACAGCTCCTACAATGAGCAGTTCTTC.